A single sample gave rise to the 12 T cell receptor beta chains below, sequenced in a study of blood T cell repertoires in COVID-19. TCRdb's table, derived via immunoSEQ multiplex PCR, lists solely in-frame clones and lacks some. The sample lists a few hundred thousand clones, about four fifths occurring once. The sample consisted of peripheral blood. These receptor sequences come from a woman aged 18-35 years with acute or convalescent COVID-19.

This chain connects TRBV27 to TRBJ1-1; a possible D gene is TRBD1 (5 bases). CDR1 MNHEY and CDR2 SMNVEV come from the germline V gene (reference sequence). V was cut by 4 bases and J by 3 bases, with 15 bases left in between. The CDR3 consists of 15 residues. The CDR3: CASSSTDIRYTEAFF. The CDR3 DNA is TGTGCCAGCAGTTCGACAGATATCCGGTACACTGAAGCTTTCTTT.

The rearrangement uses TRBV11-2 and TRBJ1-1; D call uncertain. The ends were cut back, 5 bases at V and 8 bases at J, with 9 bases in the middle. Looked up from germline, CDR1 is SGHAT and CDR2 is FQNNGV. The CDR3 has 11 residues. CDR3 in DNA: TGTGCCAGCAGCCCCGGTCCCGAAGCTTTCTTT. It yields the protein CASSPGPEAFF.

The chain has TRBV30 and TRBJ2-3; TRBD2 matches at 15 bases. Germline values: CDR1 GTSNPN, CDR2 SVGIG (reference sequence). The length of the CDR3 is 15 residues. With V trimmed by 5 bases and J by 5 bases, 5 bases remained unmatched. CDR3 DNA: TGTGCCTGGGGACTAGCGGGAGGGGAGGTAGATACGCAGTATTTT. Protein sequence: CAWGLAGGEVDTQYF.

The chain employs TRBV7-2 and TRBJ2-3, with TRBD1 matching 9 bases. Per the germline V gene, CDR1 is SGHTA and CDR2 is FQGNSA. The CDR3 has 15 amino acids. J lost 0 bases, V lost 5 bases, and 3 bases had no gene match. CDR3 sequence: CASSRDRASTDTQYF. The CDR3 DNA follows: TGTGCCAGCAGCCGGGACAGGGCTAGCACAGATACGCAGTATTTT.

The rearrangement uses TRBV29-1 and TRBJ1-3; D remains ambiguous. Trimming took 4 bases from V and 1 from J, leaving 5 bases between them. Germline V gene data show CDR1 as SQVTM and CDR2 as ANQGSEA. The CDR3 is 12 amino acids. The CDR3 loop is CSVVSSGNTIYF. The CDR3 nucleotides read TGCAGCGTTGTGTCGTCTGGAAACACCATATATTTT.

This chain joins TRBV7-8 and TRBJ2-7; TRBD2 matches at 11 bases. J lost 6 bases, V lost 8 bases, and 9 bases had no gene match. This CDR3 comprises 14 residues. Germline V gives CDR1 SGHVS, CDR2 FQNEAQ. The DNA for the CDR3 is TGTGCCAGCCAGGCACTAGCGGGAGTCCCCGAGCAGTACTTC. This gives the protein CASQALAGVPEQYF.

This chain joins TRBV7-2 and TRBJ2-1; 10 nucleotides agree with TRBD1. The CDR3 is made up of 15 amino acids. Losses at the gene ends were 5 bases for V and 8 bases for J; bases not matched to a gene: 9. Germline values: CDR1 SGHTA, CDR2 FQGNSA. CDR3 nucleotide sequence: TGTGCCAGCAGCGGGGGGGACAGGGGTATTCATGAGCAGTTCTTC. This codes for CASSGGDRGIHEQFF.

The table lists this clone with a few counts. The chain uses TRBV11-2 and TRBJ2-1, with D possibly being TRBD2 (5 bases). Germline V gene sequence: CDR1 SGHAT, CDR2 FQNNGV. This CDR3 region has 13 residues. V shed 2 bases and J shed 4 bases, with 6 bases lying between them. CDR3 nucleotides: TGTGCCAGCAGCTTAAGCGGTTACAATGAGCAGTTCTTC. Protein sequence: CASSLSGYNEQFF.

The rearrangement links TRBV6-5 to TRBJ1-2, with 8 bases fitting TRBD1. This CDR3 spans 12 amino acids. The J segment lost 7 bases and the V segment lost 8 bases, leaving 6 bases of the junction unmatched. CDR1 and CDR2 from the germline V gene are MNHEY and SVGAGI. CDR3 sequence: CASWQGASGYTF. For the CDR3, the DNA is TGTGCCAGCTGGCAGGGGGCGTCTGGCTACACCTTC.

The genes are TRBV6-1 and TRBJ2-2; D is possibly TRBD2 (5 bases). V was trimmed by 0 bases and J by 6 bases, leaving 14 bases between them. CDR1 is MNHNS and CDR2 is SASEGT in the germline V gene. The CDR3 runs to 16 residues. This chain's CDR3 is CASSEAEEIRAGELFF. The CDR3 DNA is TGTGCCAGCAGTGAAGCGGAGGAGATTCGCGCCGGGGAGCTGTTTTTT.

The chain recombines TRBV28 with TRBJ2-5; 12 nucleotides align to TRBD2. From germline, CDR1 is MDHEN and CDR2 SYDVKM. This CDR3 has 22 residues. V dropped 3 bases and J dropped 3; count of bases not matched to a gene: 23. The DNA for the CDR3 is TGTGCCAGCAGTTTTCGGGTATTGGCTAGCGGGAGGGCCGCACCTCTAAAAGAGACCCAGTACTTC. This sequence encodes CASSFRVLASGRAAPLKETQYF.

This chain uses TRBV6-6 with TRBJ1-2; 9 bases agree with TRBD1. Looked up from germline, CDR1 is MNHNY and CDR2 is SVGAGI (reference sequence). This CDR3 spans 14 amino acids. After removal of 10 bases from V and 2 bases from J, the junction contained 8 bases not matched to a gene. DNA for the CDR3: TGTGCCATCAAAGGGACAGGGAAGAACTATGGCTACACCTTC. This sequence encodes CAIKGTGKNYGYTF.